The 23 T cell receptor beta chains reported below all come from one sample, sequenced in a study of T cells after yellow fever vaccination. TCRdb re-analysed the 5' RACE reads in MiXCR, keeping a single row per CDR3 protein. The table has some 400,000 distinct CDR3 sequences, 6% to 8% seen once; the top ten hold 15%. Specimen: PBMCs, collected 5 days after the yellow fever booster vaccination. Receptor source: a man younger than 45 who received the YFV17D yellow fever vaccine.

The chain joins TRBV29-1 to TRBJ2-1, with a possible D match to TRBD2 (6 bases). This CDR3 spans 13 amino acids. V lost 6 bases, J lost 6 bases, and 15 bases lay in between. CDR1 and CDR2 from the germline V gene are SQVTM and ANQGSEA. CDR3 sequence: CSVPLLASNEQFF. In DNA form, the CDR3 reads TGCAGCGTGCCTCTACTAGCCTCCAATGAGCAGTTCTTC.

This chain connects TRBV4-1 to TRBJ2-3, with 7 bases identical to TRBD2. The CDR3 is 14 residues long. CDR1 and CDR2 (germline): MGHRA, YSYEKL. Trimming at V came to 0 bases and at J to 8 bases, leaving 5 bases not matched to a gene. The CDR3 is CASSQDEAGRTQYF. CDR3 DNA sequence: TGCGCCAGCAGCCAAGATGAAGCGGGACGTACGCAGTATTTT.

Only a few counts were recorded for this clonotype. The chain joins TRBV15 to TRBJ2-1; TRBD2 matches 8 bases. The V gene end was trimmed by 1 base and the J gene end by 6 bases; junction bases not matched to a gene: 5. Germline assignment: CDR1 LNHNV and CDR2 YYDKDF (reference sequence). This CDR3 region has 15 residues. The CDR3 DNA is TGTGCCACCAGCAGAGTAGCGGGGAGCGGCAATGAGCAGTTCTTC. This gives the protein CATSRVAGSGNEQFF.

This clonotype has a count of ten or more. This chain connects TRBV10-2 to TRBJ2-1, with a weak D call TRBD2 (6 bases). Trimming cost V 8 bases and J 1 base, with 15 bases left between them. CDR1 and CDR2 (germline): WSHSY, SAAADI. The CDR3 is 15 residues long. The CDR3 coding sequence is TGCGCCAGCGGGGCCGGGACTCCGTCCTACAATGAGCAGTTCTTC. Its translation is CASGAGTPSYNEQFF.

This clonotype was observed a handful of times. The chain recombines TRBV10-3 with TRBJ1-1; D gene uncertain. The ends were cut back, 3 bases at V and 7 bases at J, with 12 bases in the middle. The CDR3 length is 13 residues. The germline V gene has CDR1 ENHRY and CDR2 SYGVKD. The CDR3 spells CAISEGRGYEAFF. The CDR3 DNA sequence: TGTGCCATCAGTGAAGGTCGGGGATATGAAGCTTTCTTT.

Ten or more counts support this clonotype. The DNA of the CDR3 is TGTGCCAGCTCCGAGCTAGCCAAAAACATTCAGTACTTC. Its protein is CASSELAKNIQYF. The chain has TRBV12-3 or TRBV12-4 and TRBJ2-4; D is unclear. CDR3 length equals 13 residues. The V and J ends lost 8 bases and 0 bases respectively, with 8 bases between them.

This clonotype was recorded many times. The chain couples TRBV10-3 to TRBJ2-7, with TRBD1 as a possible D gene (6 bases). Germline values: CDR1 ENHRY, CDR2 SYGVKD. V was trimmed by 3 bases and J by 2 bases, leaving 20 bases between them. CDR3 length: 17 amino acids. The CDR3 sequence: CAISDPKGQGSPYEQYF. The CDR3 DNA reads TGTGCCATCAGTGACCCTAAGGGTCAGGGGTCCCCCTACGAGCAGTACTTC.

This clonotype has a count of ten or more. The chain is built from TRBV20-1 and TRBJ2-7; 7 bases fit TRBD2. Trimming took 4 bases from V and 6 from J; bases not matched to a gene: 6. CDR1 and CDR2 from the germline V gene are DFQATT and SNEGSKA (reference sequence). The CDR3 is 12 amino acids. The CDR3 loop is CSANPGLLEQYF. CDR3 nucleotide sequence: TGCAGTGCTAATCCGGGACTACTCGAGCAGTACTTC.

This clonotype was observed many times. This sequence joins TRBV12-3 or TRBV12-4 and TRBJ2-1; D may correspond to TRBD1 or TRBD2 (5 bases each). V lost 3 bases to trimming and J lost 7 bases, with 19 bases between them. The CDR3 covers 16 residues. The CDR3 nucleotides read TGTGCCAGCAGTTTTTTTGCTTCTGGGGGTCAGAATGAGCAGTTCTTC. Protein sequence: CASSFFASGGQNEQFF.

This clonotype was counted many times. The CDR3 nucleotides are TGTGCCAGCAGCTTAGTACTAGCGGGAGTCAACGAGCAGTACTTC. Its translation: CASSLVLAGVNEQYF. The chain employs TRBV7-9 and TRBJ2-7; 11 positions match TRBD2. V shed 1 base, J shed 5 bases, and the junction held 4 bases outside the gene matches. In germline, CDR1 is SEHNR, CDR2 FQNEAQ (reference sequence). The CDR3 extends over 15 amino acids.

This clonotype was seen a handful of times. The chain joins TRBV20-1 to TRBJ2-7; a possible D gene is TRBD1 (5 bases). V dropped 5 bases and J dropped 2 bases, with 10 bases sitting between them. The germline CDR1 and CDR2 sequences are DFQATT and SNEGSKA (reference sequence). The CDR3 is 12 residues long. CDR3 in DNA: TGCAGTGCTGCACAGGTGACCTACGAGCAGTACTTC. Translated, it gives CSAAQVTYEQYF.

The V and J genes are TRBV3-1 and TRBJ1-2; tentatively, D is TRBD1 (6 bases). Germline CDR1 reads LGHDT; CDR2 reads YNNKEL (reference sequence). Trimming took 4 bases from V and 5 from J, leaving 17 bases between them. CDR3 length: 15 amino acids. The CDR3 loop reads CASSPDLRGQYGYTF. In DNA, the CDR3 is TGTGCCAGCAGCCCAGACCTCCGAGGACAGTATGGCTACACCTTC.

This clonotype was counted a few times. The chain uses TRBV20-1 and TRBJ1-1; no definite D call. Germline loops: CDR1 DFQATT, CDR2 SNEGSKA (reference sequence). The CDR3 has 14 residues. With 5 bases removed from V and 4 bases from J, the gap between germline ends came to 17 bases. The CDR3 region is CSAQPHKGGTEAFF. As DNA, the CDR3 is TGCAGTGCTCAGCCCCATAAGGGCGGCACTGAAGCTTTCTTT.

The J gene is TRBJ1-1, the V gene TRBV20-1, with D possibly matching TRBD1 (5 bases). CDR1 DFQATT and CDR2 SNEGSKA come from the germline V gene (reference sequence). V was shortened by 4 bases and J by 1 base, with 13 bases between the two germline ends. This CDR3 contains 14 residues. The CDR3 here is CSAIWLRANTEAFF. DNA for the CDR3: TGCAGTGCTATCTGGCTCAGGGCGAACACTGAAGCTTTCTTT.

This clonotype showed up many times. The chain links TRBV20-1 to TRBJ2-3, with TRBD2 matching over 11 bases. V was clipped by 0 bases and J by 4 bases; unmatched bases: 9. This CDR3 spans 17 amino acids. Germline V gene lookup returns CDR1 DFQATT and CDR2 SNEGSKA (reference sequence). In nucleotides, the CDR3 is TGCAGTGCTAGAGAGCTTAGCGGGAGGGCCAGGGCAGATACGCAGTATTTT. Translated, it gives CSARELSGRARADTQYF.

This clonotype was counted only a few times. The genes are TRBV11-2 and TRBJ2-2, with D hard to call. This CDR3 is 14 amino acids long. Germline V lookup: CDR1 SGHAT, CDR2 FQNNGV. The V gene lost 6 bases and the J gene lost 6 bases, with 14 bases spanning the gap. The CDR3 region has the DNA TGTGCCAGCAGACATCCCGGCAGGTCCGGGGAGCTGTTTTTT. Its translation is CASRHPGRSGELFF.

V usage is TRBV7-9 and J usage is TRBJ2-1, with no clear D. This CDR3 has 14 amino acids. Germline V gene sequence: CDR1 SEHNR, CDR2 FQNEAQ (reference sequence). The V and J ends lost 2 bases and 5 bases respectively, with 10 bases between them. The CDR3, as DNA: TGTGCCAGCAGCTTATCAACATCACACAATGAGCAGTTCTTC. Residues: CASSLSTSHNEQFF.

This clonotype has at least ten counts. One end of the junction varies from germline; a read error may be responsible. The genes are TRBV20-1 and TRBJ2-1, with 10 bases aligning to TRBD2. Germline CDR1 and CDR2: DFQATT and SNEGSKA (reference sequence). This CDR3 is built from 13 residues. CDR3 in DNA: TGCAGCGCTAGCGGGAGCTCCTACAATGAGCAGTTCTTC. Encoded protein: CSASGSSYNEQFF.

The CDR3 region has the DNA TGTGCCAGCAGTCCGACTAGCGGGAGTCTGGAGACCCAGTACTTC. It is translated as CASSPTSGSLETQYF. The genes are TRBV6-4 and TRBJ2-5, with 12 nucleotides matching TRBD2. Germline assignment: CDR1 MRHNA and CDR2 SNTAGT. Unmatched junction bases numbered 6, after V lost 5 bases and J lost 5 bases. The CDR3 covers 15 residues.

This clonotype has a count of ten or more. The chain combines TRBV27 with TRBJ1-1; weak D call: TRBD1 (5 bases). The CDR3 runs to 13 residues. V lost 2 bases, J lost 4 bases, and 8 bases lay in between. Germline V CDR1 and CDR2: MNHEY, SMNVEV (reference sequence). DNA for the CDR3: TGTGCCAGCAGTTTAGCGGGGGGCACTGAAGCTTTCTTT. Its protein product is CASSLAGGTEAFF.

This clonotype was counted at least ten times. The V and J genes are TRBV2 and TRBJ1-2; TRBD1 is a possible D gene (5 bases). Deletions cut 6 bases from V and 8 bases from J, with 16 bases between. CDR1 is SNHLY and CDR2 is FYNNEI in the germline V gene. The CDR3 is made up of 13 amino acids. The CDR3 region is CASSPQGREGYTF. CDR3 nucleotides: TGTGCCAGCAGCCCTCAGGGTAGAGAGGGCTACACCTTC.

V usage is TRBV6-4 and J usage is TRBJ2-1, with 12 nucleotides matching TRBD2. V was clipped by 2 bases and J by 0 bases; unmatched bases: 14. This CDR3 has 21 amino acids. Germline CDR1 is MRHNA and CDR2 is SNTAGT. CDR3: CASSDLAGGPVQRSSYNEQFF. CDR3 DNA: TGTGCCAGCAGTGACCTAGCGGGAGGGCCAGTACAACGCAGCTCCTACAATGAGCAGTTCTTC.

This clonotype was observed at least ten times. CDR3 bases: TGCAGCGTTGTTGGCACCGGGGAGCTGTTTTTT. Its protein product is CSVVGTGELFF. The chain couples TRBV29-1 to TRBJ2-2; D is ambiguous. Germline loops: CDR1 SQVTM, CDR2 ANQGSEA. Trimming took 4 bases from V and 4 from J, leaving 4 bases between them. CDR3 length equals 11 residues.